This T cell receptor (beta chain) was found in a study of CD8 T cells in Susac syndrome. From blood CD8+ and CD4+ T cells, TCR beta sequences were generated. Both CD4+ and CD8+ T cells were negatively isolated, and TEMRA cells underwent FACS enrichment. The CDR3 length is 13 residues. The V end was cut by 1 base, the J end by 7 bases, with 13 bases between. Germline CDR1 is DFQATT and CDR2 is SNEGSKA (reference sequence). As regards this clonotype: Its specificity is unknown.

The authors reverse transcribed roughly 0.5 to 1 ug RNA with random hexamers. Amplification of TCR beta CDR3 was carried out by immunoSEQ multiplex PCR, which covered 54 Vbeta and 13 Jbeta segments. TCRdb itself ran the immunoSEQ multiplex PCR reads through MiXCR, one entry per CDR3 protein. The sample holds about 430,000 distinct CDR3 sequences, roughly 85% seen once. Study-wide findings and caveats: The study's TCR sequencing and HLA analysis covered a relatively small number of individuals, and the study acknowledged this.

Sequenced material: CD8+ T cells from PBMCs. J is TRBJ2-5 and V is TRBV20-1; D is ambiguous. This sequence was found in a human donor with multiple sclerosis. CDR3 amino acids: CSARVTVSGTQYF. CDR3 DNA: TGCAGTGCTAGAGTAACAGTCAGTGGGACCCAGTACTTC.